The present entry profiles one T cell receptor (beta chain) with its context. Version v3.0 of the immunoSEQ assay ran at survey level. The table came from immunoSEQ multiplex PCR; TCRdb's copy has only in-frame clones and leaves some out. Counted here are 15,000 to 20,000 clones, about 81% occurring once; the ten biggest clones make up approximately 9.5%. This sample is part of a study of long-term antiretroviral therapy in people with HIV. Losses at the gene ends were 4 bases for V and 4 bases for J; bases not matched to a gene: 6. The CDR3 length is 15 residues. Germline V gene lookup returns CDR1 SGHKS and CDR2 YYEKEE (reference sequence).

Specimen: unsorted PBMCs, collected 0.3 years after starting antiretroviral therapy. The clonotype comes from a man between 18 and 29 years old with HIV. The V and J genes are TRBV5-5 and TRBJ1-1; TRBD1 aligns across 11 bases. The CDR3 DNA follows: TGTGCCAGCAGCCCGGGACAGGGGGTACCCACTGAAGCTTTCTTT. Its protein product is CASSPGQGVPTEAFF.